Listed below are T cell receptor beta chains from one sample, sequenced in a study of beta chain features in type 1 diabetes. The assay was immunoSEQ multiplex PCR, and TCRdb's table has in-frame clones only and misses some. The sample has around 150,000 clones, 9% seen once; the top ten hold under 0.75%. Input material: central memory CD4+ T cells from blood. These receptors were taken from a woman aged 30 to 39 with type 1 diabetes. Each CDR3 is given with its conserved first and last residue. Fields, in order: J gene, V gene, CDR3 protein.

>TRBJ2-1|TRBV25-1
CASSETSGRYWGEQFF
>TRBJ2-7|TRBV28
CASSTPASGRAYEQYF
>TRBJ2-7|TRBV28
CASSAILVNYEQYF
>TRBJ2-7|TRBV28
CASSPGLAGVLGEQYF
>TRBJ2-3|TRBV7-9
CASSSGLSADTQYF
>TRBJ1-5|TRBV5-1
CASSLEGGQGEQPQHF
>TRBJ2-2|TRBV5-1
CASSLALAYTGELFF
>TRBJ2-7|TRBV11-1
CASSSGTGFMRYEQYF
>TRBJ1-1|TRBV18
CASSGQGMNTEAFF
>TRBJ1-1|TRBV30
CAWDRGRGTEAFF
>TRBJ1-2|TRBV19
CASSISTMGNYGYTF
>TRBJ2-1|TRBV30
CAGNRDYSYNEQFF
>TRBJ2-5|TRBV10-3
CAIRGQQETQYF
>TRBJ1-5|TRBV6-5
CASSYGTGDQPQHF
>TRBJ2-5|TRBV29-1
CSVEESAGVHGETQYF
>TRBJ2-3|TRBV30
CAWSTGDTQYF
>TRBJ1-2|TRBV29-1
CSVVAPMTGSYGYTF
>TRBJ1-2|TRBV7-2
CASSAQVTENGYTF
>TRBJ2-2|TRBV2
CASRPGLAANTGELFF
>TRBJ2-5|TRBV4-2
CASSQDRDSKGTQYF
>TRBJ2-1|TRBV30
CAWSQQGTSGNEQFF
>TRBJ2-7|TRBV11-2
CASSWGTGGAYEQYF
>TRBJ2-1|TRBV28
CASSLPAGTYNEQFF
>TRBJ2-1|TRBV2
CASSGGGAGGPFNEQFF
>TRBJ2-3|TRBV2
CASRGQSTDTQYF
>TRBJ2-3|TRBV6-5
CASSYKLGADTQYF
>TRBJ2-1|TRBV7-9
CASSPSGSGLNEQFF
>TRBJ2-7|TRBV27
CASSWRGQQYF
>TRBJ2-3|TRBV27
CASSPTSGRYGDTQYF
>TRBJ1-2|TRBV7-3
CASRVGLDYGYTF
>TRBJ2-3|TRBV4-1
CASSFLAGAADTQYF
>TRBJ2-1|TRBV5-4
CASSSHGGPIYNEQFF
>TRBJ2-1|TRBV4-1
CASSLVGLAGSSSYNEQFF
>TRBJ2-1|TRBV5-1
CASSIGTSGFGEQFF
>TRBJ1-1|TRBV9
CASSVVSGDTEAFF
>TRBJ2-5|TRBV20-1
CSAPIGGTQYF
>TRBJ1-5|TRBV25-1
CASSVMGVRVHSNQPQHF
>TRBJ2-2|TRBV19
CASRAGHTGELFF
>TRBJ1-4|TRBV19
CASSISRATGATNEKLFF
>TRBJ2-3|TRBV11-2
CASSVGASGRTDTQYF
>TRBJ1-1|TRBV18
CASSPGQAGEAFF
>TRBJ1-4|TRBV23-1
CASSQKQGVGEKLFF
>TRBJ2-1|TRBV5-1
CASSGIAGGFNEQFF
>TRBJ1-1|TRBV5-1
CASSLGRENTEAFF